One sample yielded the 26 T cell receptor beta chains listed below, sequenced in a study of identical twins. MiXCR, applied by TCRdb to the 5' RACE reads, yields one record per CDR3 protein. The sample includes approximately 240,000 distinct CDR3 sequences, over 12% seen only once; the top ten take approximately 8.2%. The sequenced sample consisted of memory (CD45RO+) T cells sorted from blood. These receptors all stem from a woman aged 18-29 years in good health.

The chain joins TRBV6-5 to TRBJ2-5; 9 bases align to TRBD2. The germline CDR1 and CDR2 sequences are MNHEY and SVGAGI. Trimming cost V 2 bases and J 7 bases; bases outside gene matches: 8. The length of the CDR3 is 15 residues. CDR3 DNA: TGTGCCAGCAGTTACGGCGGGAGGGCCGGTGGGACCCAGTACTTC. This translates into CASSYGGRAGGTQYF.

Only a few counts were recorded for this clonotype. At one end, the junction sequence differs from germline, possibly due to a read error. V and J are TRBV6-5 and TRBJ1-1, with D unresolved. Germline V gives CDR1 MNHEY, CDR2 SVGAGI. This CDR3 has 15 residues. The CDR3 region is CASSYSGLMNTEVFF. The CDR3 nucleotides are TGTGCCAGCAGTTACTCGGGCCTAATGAACACTGAAGTTTTCTTT.

This clonotype was detected only a few times. The chain combines TRBV20-1 with TRBJ2-5; D gene unclear. The CDR3 covers 15 residues. Germline CDR1 is DFQATT and CDR2 is SNEGSKA (reference sequence). V was pared by 0 bases and J by 1 base, with 12 bases between. The chain's CDR3 is CSARDPLTGQETQYF. The CDR3 nucleotides read TGCAGTGCTAGAGACCCCTTGACGGGCCAAGAGACCCAGTACTTC.

The V gene is TRBV19, the J gene TRBJ2-1, with TRBD1 matching over 9 bases. With V trimmed by 3 bases and J by 8 bases, 8 bases remained unmatched. This CDR3 comprises 15 residues. Germline-derived CDR1 and CDR2 are LNHDA and SQIVND (reference sequence). CDR3 bases: TGTGCCAGTAGTATGGTCGGACAGGGGCATGATGAGCAGTTCTTC. It is translated as CASSMVGQGHDEQFF. Combining the CDR3 with reference TRBV19 and TRBJ2-1 gives the whole variable domain DGGITQSPKYLFRKEGQNVTLSCEQNLNHDAMYWYRQDPGQGLRLIYYSQIVNDFQKGDIAEGYSVSREKKESFPLTVTSAQKNPTAFYLCASSMVGQGHDEQFFGPGTRLTVL.

This chain connects TRBV5-5 to TRBJ2-5; 8 nucleotides match TRBD2. CDR1 is SGHKS and CDR2 is YYEKEE in the germline V gene (reference sequence). This CDR3 spans 15 amino acids. The V segment lost 2 bases and the J segment 4 bases; nucleotides outside the gene matches: 7. The CDR3 sequence is CASSLSGTSLETQYF. The CDR3 region has the DNA TGTGCCAGCAGCTTAAGCGGGACTAGTCTAGAGACCCAGTACTTC.

V is TRBV7-9 and J is TRBJ2-2; D is undetermined. The CDR3 runs 14 residues. V lost 5 bases and J lost 6, with 13 bases in between. The V gene's germline CDR1 is SEHNR and CDR2 FQNEAQ (reference sequence). CDR3 region: CASSPGVSAGELFF. The CDR3 DNA sequence: TGTGCCAGCAGCCCAGGAGTATCGGCCGGGGAGCTGTTTTTT.

This clonotype was counted only a few times. The rearrangement uses TRBV28 and TRBJ1-4; no clear D. The CDR3 is 12 residues long. V lost 8 bases and J 4 bases, leaving 8 bases between the germline ends. CDR1 MDHEN and CDR2 SYDVKM come from the germline V gene. In DNA, the CDR3 is TGTGCCAGCCACCGGAGTAATGAAAAACTGTTTTTT. This sequence encodes CASHRSNEKLFF.

CDR3 protein: CASAGQANYGYTF. The CDR3 coding sequence is TGTGCCAGCGCGGGACAGGCTAACTATGGCTACACCTTC. This rearrangement joins TRBV3-1 to TRBJ1-2; 8 positions match TRBD1. J was trimmed by 0 bases and V by 8 bases; bases with no gene match: 2. The CDR3 is made up of 13 amino acids. CDR1 is LGHDT and CDR2 is YNNKEL in the germline V gene (reference sequence).

This clonotype was counted only a few times. The CDR3 protein is CASSFVDPSYNEQFF. The CDR3 bases are TGCGCCAGCAGCTTTGTTGACCCCTCATACAATGAGCAGTTCTTC. V gene TRBV5-1 combines with J gene TRBJ2-1; D is uncertain. The V end lost 2 bases, the J end lost 4 bases, and 13 bases lay between the germline ends. CDR3 length equals 15 residues. Per the germline V gene, CDR1 is SGHRS and CDR2 is YFSETQ.

This chain joins TRBV7-2 and TRBJ2-3; 10 positions match TRBD2. The germline V gene encodes CDR1 SGHTA and CDR2 FQGNSA. The V gene end was trimmed by 2 bases and the J gene end by 4 bases; junction bases not matched to a gene: 3. The CDR3 loop spans 15 amino acids. Written as DNA, the CDR3 is TGTGCCAGCAGCTTAAGTCTAGCGGGAGCAGATACGCAGTATTTT. The encoded protein is CASSLSLAGADTQYF.

This sequence joins TRBV2 and TRBJ1-1; possibly TRBD1 for D (6 bases). The CDR3 contains 12 residues. Per the germline V gene, CDR1 is SNHLY and CDR2 is FYNNEI. Trimming stripped 3 bases from V and 8 bases from J, with 10 bases between. The CDR3: CASSDIDREAFF. In DNA form, the CDR3 reads TGTGCCAGCAGTGATATAGACAGGGAAGCTTTCTTT.

In DNA form, the CDR3 reads TGTGCCAGCAGCTTGCCGGCCCTGGGGACAGCCGGGAACACTGAAGCTTTCTTT. Translated, it gives CASSLPALGTAGNTEAFF. The chain combines TRBV11-1 with TRBJ1-1; TRBD1 matches at 7 bases. The CDR3 totals 18 residues. From germline, CDR1 is SGHAT and CDR2 FQDESV (reference sequence). V was clipped by 3 bases and J by 1 base; unmatched bases: 14.

The V call is TRBV7-9, the J call TRBJ2-7; TRBD2 matches 9 bases. V was clipped by 5 bases and J by 7 bases; unmatched bases: 9. There are 14 residues in the CDR3. Germline assignment: CDR1 SEHNR and CDR2 FQNEAQ (reference sequence). CDR3 in amino acids: CASSRAGGPQEQYF. The CDR3 DNA reads as TGTGCCAGCAGCCGCGCGGGAGGGCCGCAGGAGCAGTACTTC.

The chain joins TRBV6-2 or TRBV6-3 to TRBJ2-7; no clear D. V was clipped by 4 bases and J by 5 bases, with 18 bases between them. The CDR3 extends over 15 amino acids. The germline gives CDR1 MNHEY, CDR2 SVGEGT. The CDR3 sequence is CASSSPVRVGHEQYF. In DNA, the CDR3 is TGTGCCAGCAGTTCCCCGGTAAGGGTTGGACACGAGCAGTACTTC.

This clonotype was seen only a few times. The rearrangement uses TRBV12-3 or TRBV12-4 and TRBJ1-5; TRBD1 agrees at 9 bases. V was clipped by 3 bases and J by 2 bases; unmatched bases: 11. This CDR3 spans 18 amino acids. Here the CDR3 DNA reads TGTGCCAGCAGTTTTAAGGGACAGGGCAGATGGGGCAATCAGCCCCAGCATTTT. Translating gives CASSFKGQGRWGNQPQHF.

The chain joins TRBV10-2 to TRBJ1-1; D is uncertain. The CDR3 loop spans 14 amino acids. Trimming cost V 5 bases and J 3 bases, with 13 bases left between them. The germline V gene has CDR1 WSHSY and CDR2 SAAADI. CDR3 sequence (DNA): TGCGCCAGCAGTTCAGAGGGCAGCTACACTGAAGCTTTCTTT. Its protein is CASSSEGSYTEAFF.

Ten or more counts support this clonotype. V gene TRBV7-3 combines with J gene TRBJ2-1; 8 nucleotides align to TRBD2. CDR1 and CDR2 from the germline V gene are SGHTA and FQGTGA. This CDR3 comprises 14 residues. V lost 0 bases and J lost 7; bases outside the gene matches: 2. CDR3 region: CASSLTPGGNEQFF. CDR3 DNA: TGTGCCAGCAGCTTAACCCCGGGAGGGAATGAGCAGTTCTTC.

This clonotype was counted only a few times. This rearrangement joins TRBV3-1 to TRBJ2-1; 10 nucleotides agree with TRBD2. Unmatched junction bases numbered 9, after V lost 1 base and J lost 9 bases. Germline V CDR1 and CDR2: LGHDT, YNNKEL (reference sequence). This CDR3 has 16 amino acids. The CDR3 here is CASSQGIAGGGSEQFF. The CDR3 DNA follows: TGTGCCAGCAGCCAAGGAATAGCGGGGGGTGGTAGTGAGCAGTTCTTC.

This clonotype occurred a few times. The CDR3 region has the DNA TGCAGCGTTGTAGCCAGCGGGAGTCTTAGGGTCTACGAGCAGTACTTC. It encodes CSVVASGSLRVYEQYF. The chain recombines TRBV29-1 with TRBJ2-7, with 8 bases matching TRBD2. The CDR3 is made up of 16 amino acids. Germline trimming cut 4 bases from V and 3 bases from J; bases unmatched to any gene: 14. In germline, CDR1 is SQVTM, CDR2 ANQGSEA.

The rearrangement joins TRBV20-1 to TRBJ2-1, with 14 bases aligning to TRBD2. J gave up 7 bases and V 5 bases, and 7 bases lay outside the gene matches. The CDR3 has 15 residues. Germline V CDR1 and CDR2: DFQATT, SNEGSKA (reference sequence). The DNA of the CDR3 is TGCAGTGCTTCACAGACTAGCGGGAGGGTAAATGAGCAGTTCTTC. Protein sequence: CSASQTSGRVNEQFF.

This clonotype was counted a few times. V usage is TRBV12-3 or TRBV12-4 and J usage is TRBJ2-7; D not certain. Trimming stripped 5 bases from V and 2 bases from J, with 13 bases between. This CDR3 has 14 residues. CDR3 DNA: TGTGCCAGCAGTCCGGGTGGGTCCGCCTACGAGCAGTACTTC. The encoded protein is CASSPGGSAYEQYF.

This chain uses TRBV7-2 with TRBJ2-7; 12 bases are shared with TRBD1. CDR1 SGHTA and CDR2 FQGNSA come from the germline V gene. The CDR3 has 16 residues. The ends lost 5 bases at V and 2 bases at J; junction bases unmatched: 7. The DNA of the CDR3 is TGTGCCAGCAGCACCCCGGGACAGGGGGCAGCCTACGAGCAGTACTTC. It encodes CASSTPGQGAAYEQYF.

V usage is TRBV5-1 and J usage is TRBJ2-5, with 7 bases identical to TRBD1. The CDR3 extends over 16 amino acids. V trimming: 1 base; J trimming: 1 base; junction bases outside the gene matches: 7. Germline CDR1 SGHRS, CDR2 YFSETQ. The CDR3: CASSLIRAGGQETQYF. CDR3 in DNA: TGCGCCAGCAGCTTGATCCGGGCAGGGGGCCAAGAGACCCAGTACTTC. Looking up the rest from reference TRBV5-1 and TRBJ2-5 gives the full variable domain: KAGVTQTPRYLIKTRGQQVTLSCSPISGHRSVSWYQQTPGQGLQFLFEYFSETQRNKGNFPGRFSGRQFSNSRSEMNVSTLELGDSALYLCASSLIRAGGQETQYFGPGTRLLVL.

The V call is TRBV6-1, the J call TRBJ2-7, with 7 nucleotides matching TRBD1. The CDR3 is made up of 12 amino acids. Unmatched junction bases numbered 4, after V lost 6 bases and J lost 5 bases. Germline CDR1 is MNHNS and CDR2 is SASEGT. The CDR3 sequence is CASSVQGHEQYF. In nucleotides, the CDR3 is TGTGCCAGCAGCGTACAGGGGCACGAGCAGTACTTC.

The V call is TRBV20-1, the J call TRBJ2-1; D call uncertain. The V gene lost 1 base and the J gene lost 0 bases, with 13 bases spanning the gap. The V gene's germline CDR1 is DFQATT and CDR2 SNEGSKA (reference sequence). CDR3 size: 16 residues. In nucleotides, the CDR3 is TGCAGTGCTAGAGTGGTTCTAGGAAACTCCTACAATGAGCAGTTCTTC. Translating it yields CSARVVLGNSYNEQFF.

The J gene is TRBJ2-2, the V gene TRBV7-9; no clear D. This CDR3 has 14 residues. The V and J ends lost 2 bases and 6 bases respectively, with 10 bases between them. Germline-derived CDR1 and CDR2 are SEHNR and FQNEAQ (reference sequence). The CDR3 reads CASSLFGSPGELFF. The CDR3, as DNA: TGTGCCAGCAGCTTATTTGGCAGCCCCGGGGAGCTGTTTTTT.